There are many counts of the clone carrying this T cell receptor (beta chain). In germline, CDR1 is ENHRY, CDR2 SYGVKD. The CDR3 runs 13 residues. V lost 6 bases to trimming and J lost 0 bases, with 6 bases between them. TRAV- and TRBV-specific primers primed first-strand cDNA, covering alpha and beta chains. The TCRs were subjected to amplification over 20 PCR cycles employing a constant-region primer in conjunction with a V-primer adapter. TCRdb used MiXCR to reprocess the reads, holding one entry per CDR3 protein. The repertoire consists of 100,000 or so distinct CDR3 sequences, with under 9.5% occurring once and the leading ten covering under 1.1%. These data originate in a study of low-dose radiotherapy and immunotherapy resistance in tumors. Stated time point: before trial treatment.

The material was PBMCs, obtained before treatment. The rearrangement uses TRBV10-3 and TRBJ1-3, with D unclear. The source of this sequence is a male donor with prostate cancer. Written as DNA, the CDR3 is TGTGCCATCAGGCCAAGCTCTGGAAACACCATATATTTT. It encodes CAIRPSSGNTIYF.